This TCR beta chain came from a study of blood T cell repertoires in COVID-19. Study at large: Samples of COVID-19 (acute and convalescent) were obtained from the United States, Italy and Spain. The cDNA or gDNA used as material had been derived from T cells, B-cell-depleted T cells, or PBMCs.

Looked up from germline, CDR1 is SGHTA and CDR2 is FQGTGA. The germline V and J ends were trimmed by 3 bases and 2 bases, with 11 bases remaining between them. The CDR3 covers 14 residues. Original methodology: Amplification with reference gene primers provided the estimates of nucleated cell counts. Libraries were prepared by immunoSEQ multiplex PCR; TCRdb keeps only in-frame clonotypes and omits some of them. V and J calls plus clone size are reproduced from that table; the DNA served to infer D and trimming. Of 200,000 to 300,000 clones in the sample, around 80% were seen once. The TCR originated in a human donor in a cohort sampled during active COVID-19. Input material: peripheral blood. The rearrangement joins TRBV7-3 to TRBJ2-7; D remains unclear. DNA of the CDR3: TGTGCCAGCAGCTTGCTTGTTGGGCCCTACGAGCAGTACTTC. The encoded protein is CASSLLVGPYEQYF.